This T cell receptor (beta chain) originates from a study of PD-1 blockade in classical Hodgkin lymphoma. Study-wide background: Nivolumab was given intravenously to patients at 3 mg/kg every 2 weeks. Study-wide findings and caveats: Patients who began taking nivolumab under 1 year after ASCT were left out.

Relapse after autologous stem cell transplantation occurred in every patient, and brentuximab vedotin exposure varied. Responses achieved at best were complete response, partial response or progressive disease. About this clone itself: The antigen remains undetermined.

From germline, CDR1 is SGHRS and CDR2 YFSETQ. Trimming cost V 1 base and J 2 bases, with 5 bases left between them. CDR3 length: 13 amino acids. Sequencing was performed with immunoSEQ multiplex PCR; in TCRdb, only in-frame clones are kept and a portion is missing. Counted here are 89,000 or so clones, 80% to 95% occurring once; the ten biggest clones make up about 2.7%. This TCR came from a human donor with classical Hodgkin lymphoma. The source material was peripheral blood mononuclear cells (PBMCs), sampled before the second cycle of nivolumab. The chain couples TRBV5-1 to TRBJ2-3; D remains unclear. CDR3 region: CASSLKHTDTQYF. CDR3 sequence (DNA): TGCGCCAGCAGCTTGAAGCACACAGATACGCAGTATTTT.